These 7 T cell receptor beta chains came from one sample sequenced in a study of a mutant IDH1 vaccine in newly diagnosed glioma. The antigens for these receptors are not known. Clones were read by immunoSEQ multiplex PCR, and TCRdb kept only the in-frame ones, dropping some. This repertoire shows around 62,000 clones, about nine tenths found once; its top ten account for under 2%. Described time point: week 11, during vaccination. Doses of 300 ug of mutant IDH1 20-mer peptide were given with topical imiquimod. The material sequenced was PBMCs, taken from a glioma patient whose treatment included an IDH1 peptide vaccine. The receptors were gathered from a man in his forties or fifties with glioma.

The V gene is TRBV2, the J gene TRBJ2-7, with 12 positions matching TRBD2. CDR1 and CDR2 (germline): SNHLY, FYNNEI. CDR3 length: 14 amino acids. The V gene end was trimmed by 7 bases and the J gene end by 2 bases; junction bases not matched to a gene: 3. The CDR3 nucleotides read TGTGCCAGCAAACTAGCGGGAGGTCCCTACGAGCAGTACTTC. Translating it yields CASKLAGGPYEQYF.

The genes are TRBV7-8 and TRBJ2-3; 9 bases line up with TRBD2. Trimming removed 5 bases from V and 8 bases from J; junction bases left unmatched: 8. The CDR3 is 14 residues long. The germline CDR1 and CDR2 sequences are SGHVS and FQNEAQ. CDR3 nucleotide sequence: TGTGCCAGCAGCCCTATAGCGGGAGTCGGTACGCAGTATTTT. As protein: CASSPIAGVGTQYF.

The rearrangement links TRBV19 to TRBJ1-3; 7 nucleotides match TRBD1. The CDR3 totals 15 residues. Trimming at V came to 7 bases and at J to 0 bases, leaving 6 bases not matched to a gene. The germline CDR1 and CDR2 sequences are LNHDA and SQIVND (reference sequence). The CDR3 DNA is TGTGCCAGTATGCACAGGGGTCACTCTGGAAACACCATATATTTT. It codes for CASMHRGHSGNTIYF.

The CDR3 is CASSNGSRDRDPGYTF. In DNA, the CDR3 is TGTGCCAGCAGCAATGGTTCCCGAGACAGGGACCCTGGCTACACCTTC. The chain employs TRBV21-1 and TRBJ1-2; TRBD1, as called in the table, went unchecked against the DNA. TRBV21-1 is noted as a pseudogene. The CDR3 loop spans 16 amino acids.

This chain connects TRBV28 to TRBJ2-7, with no clear D. The CDR3 is made up of 17 amino acids. Per the germline V gene, CDR1 is MDHEN and CDR2 is SYDVKM. Deletions cut 2 bases from V and 1 base from J, with 18 bases between. The chain's CDR3 is CASSLEVEHQDSYEQYF. CDR3 coding DNA: TGTGCCAGCAGTTTAGAGGTAGAGCATCAGGATTCCTACGAGCAGTACTTC. The full variable domain, with the rest looked up from reference TRBV28 and TRBJ2-7, is DVKVTQSSRYLVKRTGEKVFLECVQDMDHENMFWYRQDPGLGLRLIYFSYDVKMKEKGDIPEGYSVSREKKERFSLILESASTNQTSMYLCASSLEVEHQDSYEQYFGPGTRLTVT.

This clone appeared once. V usage is TRBV28 and J usage is TRBJ1-1; TRBD1 might be the D (6 bases). The CDR3 loop spans 15 amino acids. Trimming shortened V by 2 bases and J by 0 bases, and 10 bases separated the two germline ends. Germline V gene data show CDR1 as MDHEN and CDR2 as SYDVKM. The CDR3 spells CASSLKGVLNTEAFF. The CDR3 coding sequence is TGTGCCAGCAGTTTAAAGGGGGTCCTGAACACTGAAGCTTTCTTT.

This sequence joins TRBV29-1 and TRBJ2-5, with 15 nucleotides matching TRBD2. The CDR3 is 14 residues long. The V gene's germline CDR1 is SQVTM and CDR2 ANQGSEA. Trimming took 6 bases from V and 4 from J; bases not matched to a gene: 3. The CDR3 loop reads CSVGTSGGIETQYF. The CDR3 DNA sequence: TGCAGCGTGGGGACTAGCGGGGGGATAGAGACCCAGTACTTC.